Listed here are 25 T cell receptor beta chains from one sample, sequenced in a study of blood T cell repertoires in COVID-19. TCRdb keeps only in-frame clones here, not all; method: immunoSEQ multiplex PCR. Of some 110,000 clones in the sample, around 86% are singletons; the top ten hold roughly 15%. The material sequenced was peripheral blood. Receptors were obtained from a man over 45 with acute or convalescent COVID-19.

The chain carries TRBV5-6 and TRBJ2-1; tentative D call: TRBD1 (5 bases). CDR1 SGHDT and CDR2 YYEEEE come from the germline V gene. Trimming cost V 1 base and J 8 bases, with 16 bases left between them. The CDR3 contains 15 residues. The CDR3 DNA is TGTGCCAGCAGCTTGAGACAGTGGGATGGGGATGAGCAGTTCTTC. It translates to CASSLRQWDGDEQFF.

CDR3 region: CASSPRDARGDTQYF. The CDR3 DNA sequence: TGTGCCAGCAGCCCACGGGACGCTCGGGGGGATACGCAGTATTTT. This sequence joins TRBV3-1 (or the pseudogene TRBV3-2) and TRBJ2-3; a weak D match, TRBD2 (6 bases). The V gene's germline CDR1 is LGHDT and CDR2 YNNKEL (reference sequence). There are 15 residues in the CDR3. V gave up 4 bases and J gave up 6 bases, with 17 bases separating them.

Turning to this clone: Germline is not matched at one junction end, which may reflect a read error. The chain uses TRBV24-1 and TRBJ2-1; D gene ambiguous. The CDR3 has 14 amino acids. Germline values: CDR1 KGHDR, CDR2 SFDVKD. The CDR3 nucleotides read TGTGCCACCAGTGATCCTCCGTCCTCCAATGAGCAGTTCTTC. This sequence encodes CATSDPPSSNEQFF.

The chain recombines TRBV2 with TRBJ1-5; TRBD1 matches 7 bases. Germline-derived CDR1 and CDR2 are SNHLY and FYNNEI. The CDR3 is made up of 14 amino acids. V lost 6 bases, J lost 7 bases, and 9 bases stayed unmatched. The CDR3 DNA sequence: TGTGCCAGCAGCGCACTTACAGGGGCCCAGCCCCAGCATTTT. It yields the protein CASSALTGAQPQHF. The full variable domain, its missing parts supplied by reference TRBV2 and TRBJ1-5, is EPEVTQTPSHQVTQMGQEVILRCVPISNHLYFYWYRQILGQKVEFLVSFYNNEISEKSEIFDDQFSVERPDGSNFTLKIRSTKLEDSAMYFCASSALTGAQPQHFGDGTRLSIL.

This chain uses TRBV7-2 with TRBJ2-1, with 7 bases lining up with TRBD2. The CDR3 has 14 residues. The germline V gene encodes CDR1 SGHTA and CDR2 FQGNSA. Trimming cost V 1 base and J 6 bases; bases outside gene matches: 3. The CDR3 DNA follows: TGTGCCAGCAGCTTAGAGGGGAGGGCCAATGAGCAGTTCTTC. Residues: CASSLEGRANEQFF.

The gene calls are TRBV10-2 and TRBJ2-7, with 7 bases matching TRBD2. Per germline, CDR1 WSHSY and CDR2 SAAADI. The CDR3 loop spans 14 amino acids. V dropped 6 bases and J dropped 0; count of bases not matched to a gene: 5. As DNA, the CDR3 is TGCGCCAGCAGGGGAAGCGGGAACTCCTACGAGCAGTACTTC. Translated, it gives CASRGSGNSYEQYF.

V and J are TRBV28 and TRBJ2-2; 8 nucleotides align to TRBD2. This CDR3 comprises 17 residues. V lost 5 bases to trimming and J lost 5 bases; unmatched junction nucleotides: 13. Germline V CDR1 and CDR2: MDHEN, SYDVKM. CDR3 sequence reads: CASSLAGGALHTGELFF. In DNA form, the CDR3 reads TGTGCCAGCAGTCTGGCCGGGGGGGCGCTTCATACCGGGGAGCTGTTTTTT.

J is TRBJ2-1 and V is TRBV28; D possibly corresponds to TRBD2 (5 bases). The CDR3 runs to 16 residues. Germline values: CDR1 MDHEN, CDR2 SYDVKM. V shed 5 bases and J shed 0 bases, with 14 bases lying between them. CDR3 in DNA: TGTGCCAGCAGTGTGACTACCCGCCGCTCCTACAATGAGCAGTTCTTC. Translation gives CASSVTTRRSYNEQFF.

The V call is TRBV28, the J call TRBJ1-4; D uncertain. The V and J ends lost 5 bases and 8 bases respectively, with 15 bases between them. Germline CDR1 and CDR2: MDHEN and SYDVKM. There are 14 residues in the CDR3. CDR3 coding DNA: TGTGCCAGCAGTCTTGCGGGAGCCGACGAAAAACTGTTTTTT. As protein: CASSLAGADEKLFF. The variable domain in full, with the rest retrieved from reference TRBV28 and TRBJ1-4, is DVKVTQSSRYLVKRTGEKVFLECVQDMDHENMFWYRQDPGLGLRLIYFSYDVKMKEKGDIPEGYSVSREKKERFSLILESASTNQTSMYLCASSLAGADEKLFFGSGTQLSVL.

This chain joins TRBV6-1 and TRBJ2-1, with TRBD2 matching over 13 bases. Germline trimming cut 4 bases from V and 9 bases from J; bases unmatched to any gene: 9. The germline V gene encodes CDR1 MNHNS and CDR2 SASEGT. This CDR3 is 16 amino acids long. In DNA, the CDR3 is TGTGCCAGCAGTGCCAGGACTAGCGGGAGTCCCAGTGAGCAGTTCTTC. Protein: CASSARTSGSPSEQFF.

The chain joins TRBV28 to TRBJ2-7, with D perhaps matching TRBD2 (6 bases). This CDR3 contains 13 residues. The V end was cut by 7 bases, the J end by 5 bases, with 15 bases between. Germline CDR1 reads MDHEN; CDR2 reads SYDVKM. As DNA, the CDR3 is TGTGCCAGCATGGGACTGCCCCGGGACGAGCAGTACTTC. This encodes CASMGLPRDEQYF.

Notes on this clone: A read error may produce the germline difference seen at one junction end. Other DNA variants within this sample encode the same CDR3. J is TRBJ2-7 and V is TRBV19; TRBD1 matches at 7 bases. This CDR3 contains 14 residues. CDR1 is LNHDA and CDR2 is SQIVND in the germline V gene (reference sequence). In nucleotides, the CDR3 is TGTGCCAGCAGTAACTCAGGGGGTCCGGGCGAGCAGTACTTC. Translated, it gives CASSNSGGPGEQYF.

The chain links TRBV5-1 to TRBJ2-7; possible D gene TRBD1, 5 bases. This CDR3 has 14 residues. The germline V gene has CDR1 SGHRS and CDR2 YFSETQ. Trimming left V 2 bases short and J 2 bases short, with 11 bases between. CDR3 amino acids: CASSFGGHTYEQYF. As DNA, the CDR3 is TGCGCCAGCAGCTTCGGCGGACATACCTACGAGCAGTACTTC.

This clone was counted a few times. In DNA, the CDR3 is TGTGCCAGTAGTATTCTCTCCCTCCCGGTGGGGGCTGGCGGGGAGCTGTTTTTT. Its translation is CASSILSLPVGAGGELFF. The chain links TRBV19 to TRBJ2-2; D might be TRBD1 (6 bases). Trimming pared 3 bases from V and 7 bases from J, leaving 24 bases between. Germline CDR1 is LNHDA and CDR2 is SQIVND (reference sequence). The CDR3 sequence is 18 residues long.

This chain uses TRBV15 with TRBJ1-1, with 10 bases fitting TRBD1. V was pared by 8 bases and J by 1 base, with 10 bases of the junction left unmatched. The germline V gene encodes CDR1 LNHNV and CDR2 YYDKDF (reference sequence). The CDR3 has 16 residues. The DNA of the CDR3 is TGTGCCACCTCGGAGACAGGGGGCGCAGCGAACACTGAAGCTTTCTTT. This sequence encodes CATSETGGAANTEAFF.

The chain carries TRBV6-5 and TRBJ1-3; D remains unclear. The CDR3 runs to 15 residues. The germline V gene has CDR1 MNHEY and CDR2 SVGAGI. Trimming removed 7 bases from V and 0 bases from J, with 13 bases in between. The CDR3 region is CASTPRSYSGNTIYF. CDR3 nucleotide sequence: TGTGCCAGCACTCCGAGGTCTTACTCTGGAAACACCATATATTTT.

The chain joins TRBV7-8 to TRBJ2-1; TRBD1 might be the D (5 bases). Germline CDR1 SGHVS, CDR2 FQNEAQ. With 1 base removed from V and 4 bases from J, the gap between germline ends came to 11 bases. This CDR3 is built from 15 residues. CDR3 region: CASSLVRAPYNEQFF. As DNA, the CDR3 is TGTGCCAGCAGCTTAGTCAGGGCCCCTTACAATGAGCAGTTCTTC. Drawing the rest from reference TRBV7-8 and TRBJ2-1, the complete variable domain is GAGVSQSPRYKVAKRGQDVALRCDPISGHVSLFWYQQALGQGPEFLTYFQNEAQLDKSGLPSDRFFAERPEGSVSTLKIQRTQQEDSAVYLCASSLVRAPYNEQFFGPGTRLTVL.

This chain connects TRBV18 to TRBJ2-7; D is uncertain. From germline, CDR1 is KGHSH and CDR2 LQKENI. The CDR3 has 12 amino acids. The V end lost 6 bases, the J end lost 7 bases, and 13 bases lay between the germline ends. The CDR3 here is CASSRGPQEQYF. CDR3 sequence (DNA): TGTGCCAGCTCCCGTGGGCCCCAGGAGCAGTACTTC.

The V gene is TRBV24-1, the J gene TRBJ2-3; 9 bases map to TRBD2. Trimming took 6 bases from V and 0 from J; bases not matched to a gene: 6. This CDR3 region has 16 residues. Germline lookup yields CDR1 KGHDR and CDR2 SFDVKD. The CDR3 nucleotides read TGTGCCACCAGTCATCCTAGCGGGGCCAGCACAGATACGCAGTATTTT. Protein: CATSHPSGASTDTQYF.

The V and J genes are TRBV25-1 and TRBJ2-1; 7 nucleotides line up with TRBD2. The V gene's germline CDR1 is MGHDK and CDR2 SYGVNS. This CDR3 has 17 residues. V was clipped by 2 bases and J by 3 bases; unmatched bases: 10. CDR3 protein: CASSEITLGEGYNEQFF. The CDR3 DNA is TGTGCCAGCAGTGAAATAACCCTGGGGGAGGGCTACAATGAGCAGTTCTTC.

The table lists this clone with a count of one. This sequence joins TRBV21-1 and TRBJ2-1; TRBD2, the D gene given by the table, was not confirmed from the DNA. TRBV21-1 is listed as a pseudogene. The CDR3 has 15 residues. For the CDR3, the DNA is TGTGCCAGCAGCAAAGTAGGTCGGGGGTTAAGTGAGCAGTTCTTC. Protein sequence: CASSKVGRGLSEQFF.

This sequence joins TRBV3-1 (or the pseudogene TRBV3-2) and TRBJ2-5; TRBD2 aligns across 7 bases. This CDR3 is 13 amino acids long. Germline trimming cut 3 bases from V and 5 bases from J; bases unmatched to any gene: 3. Germline V gene data show CDR1 as LGHDT and CDR2 as YNNKEL (reference sequence). The CDR3 sequence: CASSQRGGETQYF. CDR3 nucleotides: TGTGCCAGCAGCCAGAGGGGAGGGGAGACCCAGTACTTC.

This rearrangement joins TRBV5-4 to TRBJ2-3, with D maybe TRBD2 (6 bases). The CDR3 covers 15 residues. CDR1 is SGHNT and CDR2 is YYREEE in the germline V gene (reference sequence). V was trimmed by 4 bases and J by 1 base, leaving 13 bases between them. CDR3 in DNA: TGTGCCAGCAGCCGGGACTTTTGGGGCACAGATACGCAGTATTTT. Translating it yields CASSRDFWGTDTQYF.

V gene TRBV19 combines with J gene TRBJ1-3; perhaps TRBD1 as D (5 bases). Germline lookup yields CDR1 LNHDA and CDR2 SQIVND (reference sequence). This CDR3 is built from 15 residues. Between the trimmed V and J ends, which lost 6 bases and 2 bases, there was a span of 14 bases. CDR3 in DNA: TGTGCCAGTAGCCCTCAGGGAGGTCCTGGAAACACCATATATTTT. Amino acid sequence: CASSPQGGPGNTIYF.

The chain joins TRBV6-1 to TRBJ1-6; TRBD1 agrees at 7 bases. Trimming removed 4 bases from V and 7 bases from J; junction bases left unmatched: 13. The germline gives CDR1 MNHNS, CDR2 SASEGT. CDR3 length: 17 amino acids. The CDR3 DNA reads TGTGCCAGCAGTGGCCCGCGTAGGGGGACAGCGAATTCACCCCTCCACTTT. This translates into CASSGPRRGTANSPLHF.